This T cell receptor (beta chain) was retrieved from a study of T cell clonotyping in hematopoietic cell transplantation. V lost 0 bases and J lost 8, with 8 bases in between. The CDR3 is 13 amino acids. Germline-derived CDR1 and CDR2 are SGDLS and YYNGEE. TCRdb's copy holds only in-frame clones and misses some; the assay was immunoSEQ multiplex PCR. The table lists 20,000 or so clones, roughly 84% of them singletons. This TCR derives from a man in his 60s in good health. Some clones in this sample may be carry-over from other donors' samples. Sequences were obtained from peripheral blood mononuclear cells. V is TRBV9 and J is TRBJ1-4; no definite D call. The CDR3 sequence: CASSVAPPEKLFF. The CDR3 region has the DNA TGTGCCAGCAGCGTAGCCCCCCCCGAAAAACTGTTTTTT.